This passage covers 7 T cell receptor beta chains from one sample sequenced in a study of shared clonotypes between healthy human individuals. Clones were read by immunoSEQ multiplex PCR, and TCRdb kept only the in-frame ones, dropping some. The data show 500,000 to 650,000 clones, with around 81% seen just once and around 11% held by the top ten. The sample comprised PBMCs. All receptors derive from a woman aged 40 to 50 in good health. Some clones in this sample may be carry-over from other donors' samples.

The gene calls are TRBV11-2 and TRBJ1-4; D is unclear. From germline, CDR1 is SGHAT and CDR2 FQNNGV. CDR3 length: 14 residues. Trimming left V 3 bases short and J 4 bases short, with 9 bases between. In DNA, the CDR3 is TGTGCCAGCAGCTTGGAACACCATAATGAAAAACTGTTTTTT. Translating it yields CASSLEHHNEKLFF.

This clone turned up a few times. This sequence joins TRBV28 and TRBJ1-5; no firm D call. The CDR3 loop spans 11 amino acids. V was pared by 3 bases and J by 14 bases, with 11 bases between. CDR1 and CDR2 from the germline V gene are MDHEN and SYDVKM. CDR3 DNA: TGTGCCAGCAGTTTGGATAATGTGGAGCATTTT. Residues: CASSLDNVEHF.

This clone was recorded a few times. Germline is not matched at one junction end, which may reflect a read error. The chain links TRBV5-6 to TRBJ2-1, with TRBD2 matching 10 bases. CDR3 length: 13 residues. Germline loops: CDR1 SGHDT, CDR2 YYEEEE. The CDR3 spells CASSFEREGLTIF. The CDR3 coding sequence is TGTGCCAGCAGCTTCGAGCGGGAGGGCCTTACAATCTTC.

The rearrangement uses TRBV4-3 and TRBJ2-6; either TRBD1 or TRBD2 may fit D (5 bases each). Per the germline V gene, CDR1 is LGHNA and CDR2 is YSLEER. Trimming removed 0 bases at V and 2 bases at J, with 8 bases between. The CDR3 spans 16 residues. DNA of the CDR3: TGCGCCAGCAGCCAAGATCTGGGGGCTGGGGCCAACGTCCTGACTTTC. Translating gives CASSQDLGAGANVLTF.

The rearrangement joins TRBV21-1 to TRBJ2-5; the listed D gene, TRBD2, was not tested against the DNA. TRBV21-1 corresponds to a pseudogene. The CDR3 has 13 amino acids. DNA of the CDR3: TGTGCCAGCAGCAAAGTTGGGCGGGAGGGGAAGTACTTC. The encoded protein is CASSKVGREGKYF.

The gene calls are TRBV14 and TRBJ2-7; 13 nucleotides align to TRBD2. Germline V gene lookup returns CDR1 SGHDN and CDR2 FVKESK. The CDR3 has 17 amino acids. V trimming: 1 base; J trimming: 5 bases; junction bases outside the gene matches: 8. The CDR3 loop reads CASSQGTSGGPYHEQYF. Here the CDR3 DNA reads TGTGCCAGCAGCCAAGGGACTAGCGGGGGCCCCTACCACGAGCAGTACTTC.

The CDR3 loop reads CASSYGYRAYEQYF. The CDR3 DNA reads as TGTGCCAGCAGTTACGGGTACAGAGCCTACGAGCAGTACTTC. The J gene is TRBJ2-7, the V gene TRBV6-6; D uncertain. In germline, CDR1 is MNHNY, CDR2 SVGAGI (reference sequence). The CDR3 length is 14 residues. V lost 2 bases, J lost 2 bases, and 10 bases lay in between.